The 23 T cell receptor beta chains in this list originate from one sample, sequenced in a study of blood T cell repertoires in COVID-19. Clones were sequenced by immunoSEQ multiplex PCR, and TCRdb holds only the in-frame ones, with some missing. The sample holds tens of thousands of clones, 75% to 90% seen once. What was sequenced was peripheral blood. All receptors come from a human donor with active COVID-19. The donor label of this sample is uncertain.

The CDR3 loop reads CASSSRGRDEQFF. CDR3 sequence (DNA): TGTGCCAGCAGCTCCAGGGGGCGGGATGAGCAGTTCTTC. This sequence joins TRBV7-2 and TRBJ2-1; 8 bases fit TRBD1. Germline CDR1 and CDR2: SGHTA and FQGNSA. The junction had 4 bases not matched to a gene; V was cut back by 4 bases and J by 8 bases. The CDR3 covers 13 residues.

V and J are TRBV7-9 and TRBJ1-2; D not certain. Germline V gene sequence: CDR1 SEHNR, CDR2 FQNEAQ (reference sequence). Between the trimmed V and J ends, which lost 11 bases and 0 bases, there was a span of 19 bases. The CDR3 runs to 15 residues. CDR3 loop: CALMSEQEPNYGYTF. CDR3 nucleotides: TGTGCCCTCATGAGCGAGCAAGAACCTAACTATGGCTACACCTTC.

The chain couples TRBV7-9 to TRBJ2-1; TRBD1 aligns across 9 bases. CDR1 and CDR2 (germline): SEHNR, FQNEAQ (reference sequence). After removal of 0 bases from V and 7 bases from J, the junction contained 7 bases not matched to a gene. The CDR3 covers 16 residues. CDR3 loop: CASSLAGGDRENEQFF. CDR3 DNA sequence: TGTGCCAGCAGCTTAGCGGGAGGGGACAGGGAGAATGAGCAGTTCTTC.

The chain is built from TRBV10-3 and TRBJ2-2; TRBD1 might be the D (6 bases). V was shortened by 3 bases and J by 0 bases, with 8 bases between the two germline ends. This CDR3 region has 15 residues. Germline CDR1 is ENHRY and CDR2 is SYGVKD. The DNA for the CDR3 is TGTGCCATCAGTGACGGGACAACGAACACCGGGGAGCTGTTTTTT. Its translation: CAISDGTTNTGELFF.

This clone occurred a few times. J is TRBJ1-5 and V is TRBV7-9, with D tentatively TRBD1 (6 bases). Trimming took off 0 bases at V and 7 bases at J, with 10 bases between the two ends. The CDR3 runs to 14 residues. Germline V gene sequence: CDR1 SEHNR, CDR2 FQNEAQ (reference sequence). The CDR3 nucleotides are TGTGCCAGCAGCTTAGCTACGGGGGGCCAGCCCCAGCATTTT. This codes for CASSLATGGQPQHF.

The genes are TRBV19 and TRBJ2-2; TRBD2 matches at 13 bases. Germline CDR1 LNHDA, CDR2 SQIVND (reference sequence). Trimming took 7 bases from V and 5 from J; bases not matched to a gene: 10. CDR3 size: 17 residues. The CDR3 reads CASMRLAGGRRTGELFF. CDR3 in DNA: TGTGCCAGTATGCGACTAGCGGGGGGCCGGAGAACCGGGGAGCTGTTTTTT.

This chain joins TRBV7-2 and TRBJ2-3, with 8 positions matching TRBD2. Unmatched junction bases numbered 7, after V lost 0 bases and J lost 8 bases. The CDR3 covers 15 residues. Per the germline V gene, CDR1 is SGHTA and CDR2 is FQGNSA. Written as DNA, the CDR3 is TGTGCCAGCAGCTTAGCCCCAGCGGGGGAGGGTACGCAGTATTTT. Amino acids: CASSLAPAGEGTQYF. Filled out from reference TRBV7-2 and TRBJ2-3, the complete variable domain reads GAGVSQSPSNKVTEKGKDVELRCDPISGHTALYWYRQSLGQGLEFLIYFQGNSAPDKSGLPSDRFSAERTGGSVSTLTIQRTQQEDSAVYLCASSLAPAGEGTQYFGPGTRLTVL.

V and J are TRBV2 and TRBJ2-7, with TRBD1 matching 7 bases. With V trimmed by 1 base and J by 3 bases, 6 bases remained unmatched. This CDR3 comprises 15 residues. Germline V lookup: CDR1 SNHLY, CDR2 FYNNEI. In DNA form, the CDR3 reads TGTGCCAGCAGTGAAGGTGGGACAGCGATCTACGAGCAGTACTTC. This sequence encodes CASSEGGTAIYEQYF.

This clone was detected once. This chain uses TRBV24-1 with TRBJ1-5; perhaps TRBD1 as D (6 bases). V was shortened by 9 bases and J by 3 bases, with 11 bases between the two germline ends. Germline CDR1 reads KGHDR; CDR2 reads SFDVKD. The CDR3 contains 13 residues. As DNA, the CDR3 is TGTGCCACCCGGGGGGCCCTCAATCAGCCCCAGCATTTT. Translated: CATRGALNQPQHF.

The V call is TRBV19, the J call TRBJ2-7; possible D gene TRBD1, 5 bases. Germline V CDR1 and CDR2: LNHDA, SQIVND (reference sequence). The CDR3 is 13 amino acids. Trimming took off 6 bases at V and 3 bases at J, with 12 bases between the two ends. In DNA form, the CDR3 reads TGTGCCAGTAGCGTCGACAGCCGCTACGAGCAGTACTTC. Its protein is CASSVDSRYEQYF. The complete variable domain, with remaining parts taken from reference TRBV19 and TRBJ2-7, reads DGGITQSPKYLFRKEGQNVTLSCEQNLNHDAMYWYRQDPGQGLRLIYYSQIVNDFQKGDIAEGYSVSREKKESFPLTVTSAQKNPTAFYLCASSVDSRYEQYFGPGTRLTVT.

This clone was counted once. The CDR3 nucleotides are TGTGCCAGCACCCCGGGACAGGCCAATTCACCCCTCCACTTT. This gives the protein CASTPGQANSPLHF. The chain employs TRBV28 and TRBJ1-6; 8 positions match TRBD1. The V and J ends lost 7 bases and 7 bases, in that order; junction bases with no gene match: 6. CDR1 and CDR2 from the germline V gene are MDHEN and SYDVKM. This CDR3 has 14 residues. Drawing the rest from reference TRBV28 and TRBJ1-6, the complete variable domain is DVKVTQSSRYLVKRTGEKVFLECVQDMDHENMFWYRQDPGLGLRLIYFSYDVKMKEKGDIPEGYSVSREKKERFSLILESASTNQTSMYLCASTPGQANSPLHFGNGTRLTVT.

CDR3 in amino acids: CASSLAGGTGELFF. In nucleotides, the CDR3 is TGTGCCAGCAGTCTAGCGGGGGGCACCGGGGAGCTGTTTTTT. The chain couples TRBV28 to TRBJ2-2; 11 bases map to TRBD2. The germline gives CDR1 MDHEN, CDR2 SYDVKM. V dropped 5 bases and J dropped 4; count of bases not matched to a gene: 0. This CDR3 is built from 14 residues.

The chain links TRBV5-6 to TRBJ2-1; D is uncertain. CDR1 is SGHDT and CDR2 is YYEEEE in the germline V gene. The V end was cut by 3 bases, the J end by 4 bases, with 2 bases between. The length of the CDR3 is 11 residues. The chain's CDR3 is CASSSYNEQFF. DNA for the CDR3: TGTGCCAGCAGCTCATACAATGAGCAGTTCTTC.

This rearrangement joins TRBV12-3 or TRBV12-4 to TRBJ1-5; D gene ambiguous. Trimming stripped 5 bases from V and 4 bases from J, with 9 bases between. The CDR3 is made up of 13 amino acids. CDR3 in DNA: TGTGCCAGCAGTGGCGGGATTAATCAGCCCCAGCATTTT. This gives the protein CASSGGINQPQHF.

V usage is TRBV6-5 and J usage is TRBJ1-1; D remains unclear. Germline V lookup: CDR1 MNHEY, CDR2 SVGAGI. Between the trimmed V and J ends, which lost 0 bases and 8 bases, there was a span of 10 bases. There are 13 residues in the CDR3. The CDR3 loop reads CASSYSAGLEAFF. In nucleotides, the CDR3 is TGTGCCAGCAGTTACTCAGCAGGACTCGAAGCTTTCTTT.

The chain recombines TRBV21-1 with TRBJ1-1; the D call TRBD1 from the table was never checked on the DNA. TRBV21-1 constitutes a pseudogene. The CDR3 is 15 residues long. The CDR3 DNA reads as TGTGCCAGCAGCAATTTGACAGGGGAGAACACTGAAGCTTTCTTT. As protein: CASSNLTGENTEAFF.

This chain connects TRBV5-4 to TRBJ2-7; TRBD1 agrees at 7 bases. The CDR3 is 14 residues long. The V gene end was trimmed by 4 bases and the J gene end by 2 bases; junction bases not matched to a gene: 6. Germline assignment: CDR1 SGHNT and CDR2 YYREEE (reference sequence). DNA for the CDR3: TGTGCCAGCAGCAGGGACAGTAGCACCTACGAGCAGTACTTC. This translates into CASSRDSSTYEQYF.

This clone was counted a single time. The chain is built from TRBV6-2 or TRBV6-3 and TRBJ1-2; 8 positions match TRBD1. The CDR3 contains 14 residues. Germline lookup yields CDR1 MNHEY and CDR2 SVGEGT. V lost 5 bases, J lost 4 bases, and 6 bases stayed unmatched. CDR3 DNA: TGTGCCAGCAGTGAGACGGGACAGGTCTATGGCTACACCTTC. Translated, it gives CASSETGQVYGYTF.

This clone has more than one count but fewer than ten. This sequence joins TRBV2 and TRBJ2-7, with D possibly being TRBD1 (6 bases). The CDR3 loop spans 12 amino acids. Trimming removed 8 bases from V and 1 base from J, with 9 bases in between. The germline gives CDR1 SNHLY, CDR2 FYNNEI. The CDR3 DNA reads TGTGCCAGCCGACAGGAATCCTACGAGCAGTACTTC. Amino acid sequence: CASRQESYEQYF.

The chain couples TRBV19 to TRBJ2-2, with 8 bases that match TRBD1. Germline CDR1 reads LNHDA; CDR2 reads SQIVND (reference sequence). V shed 3 bases and J 7 bases; nucleotides not matched to a gene: 7. The CDR3 is 15 amino acids. The CDR3 region has the DNA TGTGCCAGTAGTATTAGTAGGACAGGGTACGGGGAGCTGTTTTTT. Its translation is CASSISRTGYGELFF.

This chain uses TRBV19 with TRBJ2-3; 9 nucleotides align to TRBD2. The CDR3 consists of 15 residues. CDR1 LNHDA and CDR2 SQIVND come from the germline V gene (reference sequence). V dropped 9 bases and J dropped 8; count of bases not matched to a gene: 15. CDR3 sequence (DNA): TGTGCCAGCTATGATGGCGCGGGGGGGCACCGTACGCAGTATTTT. Protein: CASYDGAGGHRTQYF.

The chain recombines TRBV6-5 with TRBJ2-7, with D hard to call. This CDR3 comprises 14 residues. Germline V lookup: CDR1 MNHEY, CDR2 SVGAGI. The ends were cut back, 2 bases at V and 7 bases at J, with 15 bases in the middle. CDR3 sequence: CASSYMAGSGEQYF. The CDR3 DNA sequence: TGTGCCAGCAGTTACATGGCTGGTTCGGGTGAGCAGTACTTC.

The chain employs TRBV14 and TRBJ1-3; 8 nucleotides align to TRBD1. The J segment lost 2 bases and the V segment lost 0 bases, leaving 9 bases of the junction unmatched. Looked up from germline, CDR1 is SGHDN and CDR2 is FVKESK. CDR3 length equals 18 residues. CDR3 sequence reads: CASSQDLPGTGPGNTIYF. DNA of the CDR3: TGTGCCAGCAGCCAAGATCTTCCCGGGACAGGACCTGGAAACACCATATATTTT.